One and the same sample provided the 32 T cell receptor beta chains below, sequenced in a study of human T cells and chemical hapten exposure. TCRdb ran MiXCR on the RACE reads and lists one entry per CDR3 protein. The sample has tens of thousands of distinct CDR3 sequences, 6% to 9.5% seen once. This sample's time point: pre-sensitization, week 0. This sample's treatment: therapeutic diphenylcyclopropenone sensitization with weekly scalp DPC. The specimen was whole blood, collected in connection with sensitization to the hapten diphenylcyclopropenone (DPC). The receptors stem from a woman in her 50s with alopecia areata. Some clones in this sample may be carry-over from other donors' samples.

Ten or more counts support this clonotype. The chain has TRBV28 and TRBJ2-6; possible D gene TRBD1, 5 bases. Per the germline V gene, CDR1 is MDHEN and CDR2 is SYDVKM. Trimming pared 5 bases from V and 0 bases from J, leaving 11 bases between. This CDR3 contains 16 residues. The CDR3 loop reads CASSITGPSGANVLTF. CDR3 in DNA: TGTGCCAGCAGTATAACAGGCCCCTCTGGGGCCAACGTCCTGACTTTC.

The gene calls are TRBV9 and TRBJ2-1; D ambiguous. The CDR3 has 13 amino acids. V lost 3 bases and J 0 bases, leaving 4 bases between the germline ends. Germline values: CDR1 SGDLS, CDR2 YYNGEE. The CDR3 loop is CASSETSYNEQFF. In nucleotides, the CDR3 is TGTGCCAGCAGCGAGACCTCCTACAATGAGCAGTTCTTC.

This clonotype occurred many times. The chain recombines TRBV7-6 with TRBJ2-3; TRBD1 matches at 7 bases. J lost 8 bases, V lost 0 bases, and 5 bases had no gene match. In germline, CDR1 is SGHVS, CDR2 FNYEAQ. CDR3 length: 14 amino acids. The DNA of the CDR3 is TGTGCCAGCAGCTTAGCACGACAGGGCTTTACGCAGTATTTT. It is translated as CASSLARQGFTQYF.

This clonotype was seen ten or more times. The chain uses TRBV6-5 and TRBJ1-2; TRBD1 matches 7 bases. Germline assignment: CDR1 MNHEY and CDR2 SVGAGI. Trimming removed 5 bases from V and 3 bases from J; junction bases left unmatched: 9. This CDR3 spans 15 amino acids. The CDR3 region is CASSTRGQGDYGYTF. The CDR3 coding sequence is TGTGCCAGCAGTACTAGGGGGCAGGGGGACTATGGCTACACCTTC.

CDR3 DNA sequence: TGTGCCAGCAGTTTTGATGTTACAGTTAACTATGACGAGCAGTACTTC. Translating gives CASSFDVTVNYDEQYF. The chain joins TRBV28 to TRBJ2-7; D is undetermined. CDR1 MDHEN and CDR2 SYDVKM come from the germline V gene. The length of the CDR3 is 16 residues. Trimming left V 3 bases short and J 5 bases short, with 20 bases between.

There are many counts of this clonotype. This rearrangement joins TRBV3-1 to TRBJ2-1; the D is unclear. Trimming stripped 3 bases from V and 8 bases from J, with 14 bases between. The CDR3 spans 14 residues. Germline V gene data show CDR1 as LGHDT and CDR2 as YNNKEL (reference sequence). The CDR3 nucleotides are TGTGCCAGCAGCCATCGGCTAGATAAGGATGAGCAGTTCTTC. Protein sequence: CASSHRLDKDEQFF.

This clonotype was seen at least ten times. The chain uses TRBV7-6 and TRBJ2-3; D remains ambiguous. The CDR3 contains 16 residues. Trimming stripped 4 bases from V and 0 bases from J, with 14 bases between. In germline, CDR1 is SGHVS, CDR2 FNYEAQ. The chain's CDR3 is CASSSSSRSSTDTQYF. CDR3 sequence (DNA): TGTGCCAGCAGCTCCTCTTCGAGGTCTAGCACAGATACGCAGTATTTT.

The chain has TRBV29-1 and TRBJ1-2, with D unclear. Germline V gene lookup returns CDR1 SQVTM and CDR2 ANQGSEA. V was trimmed by 3 bases and J by 2 bases, leaving 10 bases between them. The CDR3 has 13 residues. The CDR3 DNA reads TGCAGCGTTGAGTTGGGTACGAACTATGGCTACACCTTC. Translated, it gives CSVELGTNYGYTF.

The chain joins TRBV29-1 to TRBJ1-4; TRBD1 might be the D (6 bases). With 6 bases removed from V and 10 bases from J, the gap between germline ends came to 15 bases. In germline, CDR1 is SQVTM, CDR2 ANQGSEA. CDR3 length: 12 residues. CDR3 nucleotide sequence: TGCAGCGTCCTCCCCAGGGGAGGAAAACTGTTTTTT. Protein sequence: CSVLPRGGKLFF.

This chain joins TRBV28 and TRBJ2-2, with D maybe TRBD1 (6 bases). Trimming took 5 bases from V and 5 from J, leaving 15 bases between them. This CDR3 is 15 amino acids long. Per germline, CDR1 MDHEN and CDR2 SYDVKM. This chain's CDR3 is CASSLYRVGTGELFF. CDR3 in DNA: TGTGCCAGCAGTCTCTACAGGGTTGGGACCGGGGAGCTGTTTTTT.

This clonotype was detected many times. V usage is TRBV29-1 and J usage is TRBJ2-4; either TRBD1 or TRBD2 may fit D (5 bases each). Trimming took 3 bases from V and 7 from J, leaving 10 bases between them. The length of the CDR3 is 12 residues. Germline assignment: CDR1 SQVTM and CDR2 ANQGSEA. The CDR3 coding sequence is TGCAGCGTTGATGAGGGGACGAACATTCAGTACTTC. Protein product: CSVDEGTNIQYF.

This clonotype was seen ten or more times. The chain is built from TRBV7-9 and TRBJ2-7, with 10 bases that match TRBD1. The length of the CDR3 is 15 residues. Trimming cost V 5 bases and J 7 bases; bases outside gene matches: 11. Looked up from germline, CDR1 is SEHNR and CDR2 is FQNEAQ (reference sequence). The CDR3 region is CASSASGQGPREQYF. The DNA of the CDR3 is TGTGCCAGCAGCGCTTCGGGACAGGGGCCCCGGGAGCAGTACTTC. Drawing the rest from reference TRBV7-9 and TRBJ2-7, the complete variable domain is DTGVSQNPRHKITKRGQNVTFRCDPISEHNRLYWYRQTLGQGPEFLTYFQNEAQLEKSRLLSDRFSAERPKGSFSTLEIQRTEQGDSAMYLCASSASGQGPREQYFGPGTRLTVT.

This clonotype was seen at least ten times. V usage is TRBV11-2 and J usage is TRBJ2-1; D tentatively fits TRBD1 or TRBD2 (5 bases each). The CDR3 is 17 amino acids. Trimming shortened V by 4 bases and J by 3 bases, and 19 bases separated the two germline ends. Germline V gene lookup returns CDR1 SGHAT and CDR2 FQNNGV. The CDR3 is CASSSPLRGRSYNEQFF. The DNA of the CDR3 is TGTGCCAGCAGCTCCCCCCTAAGGGGACGTAGCTACAATGAGCAGTTCTTC.

In this sample, this clonotype turned up a few times. The rearrangement links TRBV6-2 or TRBV6-3 to TRBJ2-7; 8 positions match TRBD2. The germline V gene has CDR1 MNHEY and CDR2 SVGEGT. The length of the CDR3 is 14 residues. The V and J ends lost 2 bases and 3 bases, in that order; junction bases with no gene match: 3. CDR3 in DNA: TGTGCCAGCAGTTACGGGACTAGTGTCTACGAGCAGTACTTC. It encodes CASSYGTSVYEQYF.

The CDR3 coding sequence is TGCGCCCAACGGGAACACGGCGAGCAGTACTTC. Its translation: CAQREHGEQYF. The chain recombines TRBV10-1 with TRBJ2-7; D possibly corresponds to TRBD2 (5 bases). This CDR3 has 11 amino acids. Germline CDR1 WNHNN, CDR2 SYGVQD (reference sequence). With 11 bases removed from V and 6 bases from J, the gap between germline ends came to 14 bases.

There are a few counts of this clonotype. The CDR3 DNA reads as TGTGCCACCAGCAGACGGGACAGGGATGCAGATACGCAGTATTTT. This encodes CATSRRDRDADTQYF. The chain combines TRBV15 with TRBJ2-3; the match to TRBD1 covers 9 bases. The ends lost 2 bases at V and 4 bases at J; junction bases unmatched: 4. CDR1 and CDR2 (germline): LNHNV, YYDKDF (reference sequence). CDR3 length: 15 amino acids.

This clonotype was seen a handful of times. The V gene is TRBV20-1, the J gene TRBJ2-3; tentative D call: TRBD2 (7 bases). Deletions cut 6 bases from V and 3 bases from J, with 13 bases between. Germline V gives CDR1 DFQATT, CDR2 SNEGSKA (reference sequence). The CDR3 spans 13 residues. CDR3 sequence reads: CSAGGGRTDTQYF. The CDR3 nucleotides read TGCAGTGCGGGGGGCGGGAGAACAGATACGCAGTATTTT.

This chain uses TRBV11-2 with TRBJ2-7; D not certain. Per the germline V gene, CDR1 is SGHAT and CDR2 is FQNNGV. V was clipped by 6 bases and J by 0 bases, with 15 bases between them. This CDR3 spans 15 amino acids. The CDR3 protein is CASSIPGQVSYEQYF. CDR3 DNA sequence: TGTGCCAGCAGTATCCCTGGGCAGGTCTCCTACGAGCAGTACTTC.

The V and J genes are TRBV6-6 and TRBJ2-5; 14 bases are shared with TRBD2. J gave up 0 bases and V 2 bases, and 5 bases lay outside the gene matches. Germline V CDR1 and CDR2: MNHNY, SVGAGI (reference sequence). CDR3 size: 18 residues. The CDR3 sequence is CASSYPTSGRGYQETQYF. The CDR3 region has the DNA TGTGCCAGCAGTTACCCGACTAGCGGGAGGGGCTACCAAGAGACCCAGTACTTC.

This clonotype was counted at least ten times. The chain carries TRBV20-1 and TRBJ1-5; D is unclear. Between the trimmed V and J ends, which lost 6 bases and 2 bases, there was a span of 17 bases. The CDR3 length is 15 residues. In germline, CDR1 is DFQATT, CDR2 SNEGSKA (reference sequence). As DNA, the CDR3 is TGCAGTGCCAGACGGTTTGACTGGGGCAATCAGCCCCAGCATTTT. This encodes CSARRFDWGNQPQHF.

This clonotype was counted at least ten times. This chain links TRBV11-2 with TRBJ2-4; D is unresolved. Trimming removed 1 base from V and 0 bases from J, with 16 bases in between. This CDR3 is built from 18 residues. Germline V lookup: CDR1 SGHAT, CDR2 FQNNGV. The CDR3 DNA follows: TGTGCCAGCAGCTTAGCGCTAGAGAGTGACATAGCCAAAAACATTCAGTACTTC. It is translated as CASSLALESDIAKNIQYF.

The CDR3 reads CASSFEGQGAYEQYF. Written as DNA, the CDR3 is TGTGCCAGCAGTTTTGAAGGACAGGGTGCGTACGAGCAGTACTTC. J is TRBJ2-7 and V is TRBV12-3 or TRBV12-4; 8 nucleotides match TRBD1. With 3 bases clipped from V and 4 bases from J, the junction kept 8 bases outside the gene matches. The length of the CDR3 is 15 residues.

In its sample, this clonotype was seen many times. V usage is TRBV30 and J usage is TRBJ2-2; maybe TRBD2 (6 bases). Germline V gives CDR1 GTSNPN, CDR2 SVGIG (reference sequence). The length of the CDR3 is 14 residues. V lost 4 bases to trimming and J lost 3 bases, with 12 bases between them. CDR3 bases: TGTGCCTGGAAAGGGACTTTTTACACCGGGGAGCTGTTTTTT. Translating it yields CAWKGTFYTGELFF.

This clonotype was picked up many times. V gene TRBV18 combines with J gene TRBJ1-5; 7 nucleotides match TRBD1. V lost 2 bases to trimming and J lost 7 bases; unmatched junction nucleotides: 5. Germline V gene sequence: CDR1 KGHSH, CDR2 LQKENI. The CDR3 has 14 residues. This chain's CDR3 is CASSPDRARQPQHF. The DNA for the CDR3 is TGTGCCAGCTCACCAGACAGGGCGAGGCAGCCCCAGCATTTT. Full variable domain (rest looked up from reference TRBV18 and TRBJ1-5): NAGVMQNPRHLVRRRGQEARLRCSPMKGHSHVYWYRQLPEEGLKFMVYLQKENIIDESGMPKERFSAEFPKEGPSILRIQQVVRGDSAAYFCASSPDRARQPQHFGDGTRLSIL.

The sample holds many counts of this clonotype. The chain links TRBV20-1 to TRBJ2-3; the D is unclear. The CDR3 contains 15 residues. The germline V gene encodes CDR1 DFQATT and CDR2 SNEGSKA (reference sequence). V dropped 6 bases and J dropped 0 bases, with 16 bases sitting between them. In nucleotides, the CDR3 is TGCAGTGCGACCGCGCATACGGATAGCACAGATACGCAGTATTTT. Residues: CSATAHTDSTDTQYF.

This sequence joins TRBV7-2 and TRBJ1-5; D unresolved. CDR1 is SGHTA, CDR2 FQGNSA, per germline. The length of the CDR3 is 13 residues. Between the trimmed V and J ends, which lost 1 base and 9 bases, there was a span of 10 bases. CDR3 loop: CASSLDREGPQHF. The CDR3 bases are TGTGCCAGCAGCTTAGATCGGGAAGGGCCCCAGCATTTT.

This clonotype was recorded at least ten times. The rearrangement links TRBV6-5 to TRBJ2-1; 8 bases are a match to TRBD2. The V and J ends lost 5 bases and 9 bases, in that order; junction bases with no gene match: 9. Per germline, CDR1 MNHEY and CDR2 SVGAGI. This CDR3 is built from 14 residues. The CDR3 coding sequence is TGTGCCAGCAGTACATGGACTAGCAAGAGTGAGCAGTTCTTC. Encoded protein: CASSTWTSKSEQFF.

V gene TRBV4-2 combines with J gene TRBJ2-3; 11 bases fit TRBD2. In germline, CDR1 is LGHNA, CDR2 YNFKEQ. CDR3 size: 16 residues. Trimming at V came to 0 bases and at J to 6 bases, leaving 5 bases not matched to a gene. The CDR3 spells CASSQETSGRIDTQYF. As DNA, the CDR3 is TGTGCCAGCAGCCAAGAAACTAGCGGGAGAATTGATACGCAGTATTTT.

This clonotype was observed many times. The rearrangement joins TRBV28 to TRBJ2-7; TRBD1 agrees at 7 bases. Germline CDR1 reads MDHEN; CDR2 reads SYDVKM. J lost 1 base, V lost 6 bases, and 12 bases had no gene match. This CDR3 is built from 16 residues. The CDR3 region is CASSPGTAPLSYEQYF. The CDR3 nucleotides read TGTGCCAGCAGCCCCGGGACAGCTCCCCTTTCCTACGAGCAGTACTTC.

This clonotype was seen only a few times. The chain links TRBV20-1 to TRBJ2-7, with no clear D. With 3 bases removed from V and 2 bases from J, the gap between germline ends came to 8 bases. Germline V CDR1 and CDR2: DFQATT, SNEGSKA (reference sequence). This CDR3 is built from 12 residues. CDR3 sequence: CSASRQAYEQYF. The CDR3, as DNA: TGCAGTGCTAGCCGGCAGGCCTACGAGCAGTACTTC.

In this sample, this clonotype turned up a few times. V usage is TRBV27 and J usage is TRBJ2-4; TRBD1 matches 10 bases. This CDR3 is built from 15 residues. The germline CDR1 and CDR2 sequences are MNHEY and SMNVEV (reference sequence). The J segment lost 6 bases and the V segment lost 5 bases, leaving 7 bases of the junction unmatched. This chain's CDR3 is CASSLDRGLGNIQYF. DNA for the CDR3: TGTGCCAGCAGTCTCGACAGGGGGCTTGGAAACATTCAGTACTTC.

This clonotype was seen only once. Being one base from a much bigger clone, this may be a read error. The gene calls are TRBV21-1 and TRBJ2-7; the table names TRBD1, a call not compared with the DNA. TRBV21-1 is a listed pseudogene. The CDR3 is made up of 18 amino acids. CDR3 protein: CASTRGGTGDPQAFEQYF. The CDR3 DNA reads TGTGCCAGCACCCGAGGGGGGACAGGGGATCCCCAGGCCTTCGAGCAGTACTTC.